This TCR beta chain derives from a study of T cells after yellow fever vaccination. Study background: SMART-Seq v4 Ultra Low Input served to prepare low-cell-number fractions.

Findings and caveats of the study: Although most clonotypes did not, a small share appeared in both CD4 and CD8 compartments.

Template switching by 5'RACE produced TCR cDNA, adding a universal primer site and UMIs. TCRdb reprocessed the 5' RACE reads via MiXCR and lists one record per CDR3 protein. Counted here are about 130,000 distinct CDR3 sequences, 6.6% occurring once; the ten biggest clones make up over 0.55%. The sample holds many counts of this clonotype. Its antigen is undetermined. V was pared by 4 bases and J by 8 bases, with 8 bases between. The CDR3 is made up of 11 amino acids. CDR1 and CDR2 (germline): MNHEY, SMNVEV (reference sequence). The sequencing here drew on CD4+ T cells sorted from PBMCs, taken 10 days after the yellow fever booster vaccination. This TCR was recovered from a man under 40 who received the YFV17D yellow fever vaccine. This sequence joins TRBV27 and TRBJ2-5; D perhaps matches TRBD2 (6 bases). CDR3 sequence: CASSWGGTQYF. As DNA, the CDR3 is TGTGCCAGCAGTTGGGGAGGCACCCAGTACTTC.